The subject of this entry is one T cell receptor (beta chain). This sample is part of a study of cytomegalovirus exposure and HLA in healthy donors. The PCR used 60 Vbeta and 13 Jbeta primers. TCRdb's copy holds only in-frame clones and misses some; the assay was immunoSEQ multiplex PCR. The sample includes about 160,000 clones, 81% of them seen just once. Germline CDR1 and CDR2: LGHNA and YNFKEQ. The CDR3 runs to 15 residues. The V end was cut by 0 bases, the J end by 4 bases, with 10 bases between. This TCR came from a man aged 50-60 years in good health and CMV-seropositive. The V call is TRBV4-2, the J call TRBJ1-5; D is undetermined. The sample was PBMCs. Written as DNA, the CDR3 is TGTGCCAGCAGCCAAGATTGGCAGTATAATCAGCCCCAGCATTTT. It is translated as CASSQDWQYNQPQHF.